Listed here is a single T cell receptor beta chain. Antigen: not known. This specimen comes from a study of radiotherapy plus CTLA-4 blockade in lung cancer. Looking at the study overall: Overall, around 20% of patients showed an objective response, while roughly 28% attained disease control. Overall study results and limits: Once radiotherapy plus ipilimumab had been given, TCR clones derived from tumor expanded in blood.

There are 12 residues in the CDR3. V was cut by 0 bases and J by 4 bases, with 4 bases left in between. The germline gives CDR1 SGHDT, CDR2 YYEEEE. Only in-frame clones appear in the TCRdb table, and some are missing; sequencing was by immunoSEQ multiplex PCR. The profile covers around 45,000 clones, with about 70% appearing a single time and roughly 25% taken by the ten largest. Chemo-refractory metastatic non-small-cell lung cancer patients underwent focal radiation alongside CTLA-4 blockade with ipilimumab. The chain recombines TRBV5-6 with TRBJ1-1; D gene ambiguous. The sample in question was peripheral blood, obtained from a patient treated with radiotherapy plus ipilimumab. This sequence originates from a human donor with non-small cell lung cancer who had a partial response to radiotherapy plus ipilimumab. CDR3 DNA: TGTGCCAGCAGCTTGGTGAGCACTGAAGCTTTCTTT. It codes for CASSLVSTEAFF.